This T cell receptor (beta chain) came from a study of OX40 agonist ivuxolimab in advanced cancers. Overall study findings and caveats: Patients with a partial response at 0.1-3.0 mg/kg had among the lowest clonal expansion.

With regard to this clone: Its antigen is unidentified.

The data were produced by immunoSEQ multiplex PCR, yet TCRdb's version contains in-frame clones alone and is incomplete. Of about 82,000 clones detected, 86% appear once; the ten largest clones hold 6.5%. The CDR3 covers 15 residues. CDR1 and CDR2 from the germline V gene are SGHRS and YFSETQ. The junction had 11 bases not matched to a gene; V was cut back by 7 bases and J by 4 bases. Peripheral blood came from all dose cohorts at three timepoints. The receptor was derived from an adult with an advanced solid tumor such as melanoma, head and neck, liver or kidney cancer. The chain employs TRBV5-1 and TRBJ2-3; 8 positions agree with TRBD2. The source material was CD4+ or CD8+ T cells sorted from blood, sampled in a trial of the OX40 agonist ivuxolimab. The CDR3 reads CASLRLAGGSDTQYF. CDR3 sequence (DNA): TGCGCCAGCCTCCGGCTAGCGGGTGGGTCAGATACGCAGTATTTT.